This T cell receptor beta chain was identified in a study of yellow fever vaccine responses in identical twins. Germline-derived CDR1 and CDR2 are ENHRY and SYGVKD. With 0 bases removed from V and 4 bases from J, the gap between germline ends came to 13 bases. This CDR3 region has 16 residues. As to this clonotype: Its matching antigen is unknown.

In TCRdb, the RT-PCR reads were re-called with MiXCR into one record per CDR3 protein. The repertoire holds approximately 640 distinct CDR3 sequences, with roughly 81% as singletons. Study-level findings and limits: Convergence reportedly seemed to mark part of the twins' vaccine T cell response, with personalization marking the rest.

This receptor was obtained from a female donor who received the yellow fever vaccine. The sample here was T cells from blood (PBMCs), unsorted or a sorted subset (not recorded which), taken before or after yellow fever vaccination (not recorded which). The chain carries TRBV10-3 and TRBJ2-1; D unresolved. CDR3 loop: CAISESSQSAYNEQFF. Here the CDR3 DNA reads TGTGCCATCAGTGAGTCTAGCCAGAGCGCATACAATGAGCAGTTCTTC.